This TCR delta chain was sequenced during a study of DNA immune sequencing with unique molecular identifiers. Study details: Buffy-coat γδ T cells, enriched immunomagnetically, supplied the sequenced genomic DNA. Fluorescence-activated cell sorting enriched γδ T cells from PBMC.

Concerning this clone: Its antigen is not known. A read error is likely here: a far larger clone is one base away. The same CDR3 can be traced to other DNA sequences in this sample.

A 32-plex genomic DNA assay used primers for all 8 TRDV and 4 TRDJ genes. A 12-nucleotide UMI was added during approximately 3 barcoding PCR cycles before adapter PCR. TCRdb re-called the multiplex PCR reads through CATT. In the table there are roughly 660 delta-chain clones, roughly 9.6% of which are singletons. Study-level findings and limits: Novel TRD sequences not targeted by the primers cannot be detected.

CDR1 is GEAIGNYY, CDR2 EKD, per germline. This CDR3 is built from 15 residues. The ends were cut back, 3 bases at V and 0 bases at J, with 13 bases in the middle. Sequences were obtained from gamma-delta T cells from PBMCs. The rearrangement joins TRDV2 to TRDJ1; D ambiguous. The clonotype originates from a human donor in good health. The chain's CDR3 is CACDQLASYTDKLIF. In DNA, the CDR3 is TGTGCCTGTGACCAGCTGGCGTCGTACACCGATAAACTCATCTTT.